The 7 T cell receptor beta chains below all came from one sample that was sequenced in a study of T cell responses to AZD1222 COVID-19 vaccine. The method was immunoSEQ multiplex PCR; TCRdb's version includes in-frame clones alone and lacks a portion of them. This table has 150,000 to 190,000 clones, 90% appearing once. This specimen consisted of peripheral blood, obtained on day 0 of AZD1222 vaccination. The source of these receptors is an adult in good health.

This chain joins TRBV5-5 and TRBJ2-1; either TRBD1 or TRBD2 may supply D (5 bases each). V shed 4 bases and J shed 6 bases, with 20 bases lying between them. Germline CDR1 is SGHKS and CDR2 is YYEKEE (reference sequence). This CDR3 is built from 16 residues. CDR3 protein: CASSPSGTTLGNEQFF. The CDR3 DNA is TGTGCCAGCAGCCCATCCGGGACCACCTTGGGCAATGAGCAGTTCTTC.

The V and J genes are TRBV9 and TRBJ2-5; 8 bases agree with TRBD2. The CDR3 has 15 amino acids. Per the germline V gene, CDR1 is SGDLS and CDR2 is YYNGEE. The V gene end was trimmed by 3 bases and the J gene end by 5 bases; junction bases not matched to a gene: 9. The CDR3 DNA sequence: TGTGCCAGCAGCGAAACCGGGACTAGGATTGAGACCCAGTACTTC. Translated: CASSETGTRIETQYF.

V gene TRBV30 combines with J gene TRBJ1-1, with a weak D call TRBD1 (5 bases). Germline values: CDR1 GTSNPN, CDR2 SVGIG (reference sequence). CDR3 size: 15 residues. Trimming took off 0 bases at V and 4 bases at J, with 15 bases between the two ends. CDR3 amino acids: CAWSVLAGGGTEAFF. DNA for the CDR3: TGTGCCTGGAGTGTATTGGCCGGGGGGGGCACTGAAGCTTTCTTT.

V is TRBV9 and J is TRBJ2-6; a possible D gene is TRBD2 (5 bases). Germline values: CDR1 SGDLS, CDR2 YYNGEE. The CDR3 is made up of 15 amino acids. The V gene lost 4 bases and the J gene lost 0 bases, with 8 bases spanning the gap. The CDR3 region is CASSSGSSGANVLTF. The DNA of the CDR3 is TGTGCCAGCAGCAGCGGTAGCTCTGGGGCCAACGTCCTGACTTTC.

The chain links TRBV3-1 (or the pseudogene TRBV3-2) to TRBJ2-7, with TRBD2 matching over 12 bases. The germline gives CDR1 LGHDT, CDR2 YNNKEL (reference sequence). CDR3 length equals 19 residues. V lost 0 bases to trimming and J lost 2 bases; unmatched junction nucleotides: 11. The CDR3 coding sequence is TGTGCCAGCAGCCAAGACCCGGCGACTAGCGGGAGATTGACCTACGAGCAGTACTTC. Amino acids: CASSQDPATSGRLTYEQYF.

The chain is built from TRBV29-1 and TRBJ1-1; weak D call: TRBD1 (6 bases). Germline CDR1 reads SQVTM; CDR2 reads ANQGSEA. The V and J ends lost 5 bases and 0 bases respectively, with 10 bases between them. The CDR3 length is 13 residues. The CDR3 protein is CSVKGGLNTEAFF. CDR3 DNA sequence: TGCAGCGTTAAAGGGGGGCTGAACACTGAAGCTTTCTTT.

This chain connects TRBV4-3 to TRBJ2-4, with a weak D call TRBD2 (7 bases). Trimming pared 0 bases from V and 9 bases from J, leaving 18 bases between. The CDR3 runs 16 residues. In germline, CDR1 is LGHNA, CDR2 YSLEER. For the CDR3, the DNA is TGCGCCAGCAGCCAAGATGTGGGGGGGCGAGGTTCCATTCAGTACTTC. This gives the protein CASSQDVGGRGSIQYF.